These 30 T cell receptor beta chains share one sample of origin, sequenced in a study of T cells after yellow fever vaccination (dated by TCRdb to the late 2010s). The library was prepared using 5' RACE. TCRdb names Illumina HiSeq 2500 as the instrument used. TCRdb itself trimmed the public reads at Q25 with fastp, ran MiXCR and retained productive beta chains. Identical CDR3 protein sequences are pooled into one entry, listed with their most common genes and DNA. For this sample the table gives 500,000 to 650,000 distinct CDR3 sequences, of which about 12% were detected only once. Of the sample, under 15% is held by the ten largest clones. The label giving this sample's treatment or condition can be read as: live attenuated yellow fever vaccine strain. The specimen was PBMCs, collected on the day of the yellow fever booster vaccination. All receptors derive from a man aged 30-40 years who received the YFV17D yellow fever vaccine.

V and J are TRBV5-1 and TRBJ2-3; unclear D gene. This CDR3 is 15 amino acids long. Germline-derived CDR1 and CDR2 are SGHRS and YFSETQ. V was shortened by 0 bases and J by 2 bases, with 10 bases between the two germline ends. CDR3 in DNA: TGCGCCAGCAGCTTGGAAGGCAAATCCACAGATACGCAGTATTTT. It encodes CASSLEGKSTDTQYF. The whole variable domain, remainder taken from reference TRBV5-1 and TRBJ2-3, is KAGVTQTPRYLIKTRGQQVTLSCSPISGHRSVSWYQQTPGQGLQFLFEYFSETQRNKGNFPGRFSGRQFSNSRSEMNVSTLELGDSALYLCASSLEGKSTDTQYFGPGTRLTVL.

This chain links TRBV10-1 with TRBJ2-5; D is undetermined. CDR1 is WNHNN, CDR2 SYGVQD, per germline (reference sequence). This CDR3 comprises 13 residues. V was clipped by 2 bases and J by 1 base, with 5 bases between them. The CDR3 bases are TGCGCCAGCAGTGAGGGCCTCCAAGAGACCCAGTACTTC. It codes for CASSEGLQETQYF.

There are many counts of this clonotype. V gene TRBV7-2 combines with J gene TRBJ2-5, with D hard to call. The CDR3 consists of 12 residues. The V end was cut by 3 bases, the J end by 5 bases, with 7 bases between. The germline gives CDR1 SGHTA, CDR2 FQGNSA. As DNA, the CDR3 is TGTGCCAGCAGCTTGTTGGCTGAGACCCAGTACTTC. Translated, it gives CASSLLAETQYF.

This sequence joins TRBV7-2 and TRBJ2-7, with TRBD1 matching 8 bases. The CDR3 has 12 residues. The trim removed 5 bases at V and 9 bases at J, leaving 6 bases unmatched. Germline CDR1 and CDR2: SGHTA and FQGNSA. The DNA for the CDR3 is TGTGCCAGCAGCGCCGACAGGGGCGTGCAGTACTTC. It yields the protein CASSADRGVQYF.

The genes are TRBV6-5 and TRBJ2-1; D remains ambiguous. The CDR3 covers 15 residues. Germline V gives CDR1 MNHEY, CDR2 SVGAGI. V was cut by 2 bases and J by 2 bases, with 10 bases left in between. The CDR3 DNA reads as TGTGCCAGCAGTTACCCGGACGGAGCCTACAATGAGCAGTTCTTC. Amino acids: CASSYPDGAYNEQFF.

There are a few counts of this clonotype. This sequence joins TRBV18 and TRBJ2-3; no clear D. Trimming cost V 4 bases and J 6 bases, with 14 bases left between them. The CDR3 spans 14 residues. Germline V gives CDR1 KGHSH, CDR2 LQKENI. CDR3 loop: CASSRPPTADTQYF. The CDR3 DNA reads TGTGCCAGCTCACGACCCCCCACGGCGGATACGCAGTATTTT.

The chain employs TRBV6-5 and TRBJ2-2; D is tentatively TRBD1 or TRBD2 (5 bases each). The CDR3 covers 16 residues. Trimming left V 5 bases short and J 4 bases short, with 17 bases between. Germline values: CDR1 MNHEY, CDR2 SVGAGI. This CDR3 reads CASSHTTLGTTGELFF. The DNA for the CDR3 is TGTGCCAGCAGTCACACTACTTTAGGGACCACCGGGGAGCTGTTTTTT.

The chain uses TRBV4-3 and TRBJ1-3, with D tentatively TRBD1 (6 bases). The CDR3 covers 14 residues. Trimming pared 3 bases from V and 3 bases from J, leaving 9 bases between. Germline CDR1 and CDR2: LGHNA and YSLEER. CDR3 amino acids: CASSQQGIGNTIYF. The DNA for the CDR3 is TGCGCCAGCAGCCAGCAGGGGATTGGAAACACCATATATTTT.

This clonotype was detected many times. The rearrangement joins TRBV14 to TRBJ1-4; D call uncertain. Trimming pared 1 base from V and 4 bases from J, leaving 7 bases between. Per the germline V gene, CDR1 is SGHDN and CDR2 is FVKESK. The CDR3 consists of 14 residues. This CDR3 reads CASSQAQRNEKLFF. In DNA form, the CDR3 reads TGTGCCAGCAGCCAAGCCCAGCGTAATGAAAAACTGTTTTTT.

The chain carries TRBV12-3 or TRBV12-4 and TRBJ2-3; TRBD1 or TRBD2 may be the D gene (5 bases each). The CDR3 totals 13 residues. The V and J ends lost 8 bases and 2 bases respectively, with 11 bases between them. CDR3 in amino acids: CASLWGYTDTQYF. For the CDR3, the DNA is TGTGCCAGCTTATGGGGGTACACAGATACGCAGTATTTT.

This clonotype was seen only a few times. The chain carries TRBV27 and TRBJ2-7; TRBD1 agrees at 8 bases. Germline V gene lookup returns CDR1 MNHEY and CDR2 SMNVEV (reference sequence). CDR3 length: 14 amino acids. J lost 2 bases, V lost 8 bases, and 8 bases had no gene match. The CDR3 region is CASRLSRGPYEQYF. CDR3 DNA: TGTGCCAGCCGTCTGTCCAGGGGGCCCTACGAGCAGTACTTC.

V and J are TRBV20-1 and TRBJ1-2; D not resolved. The V gene's germline CDR1 is DFQATT and CDR2 SNEGSKA (reference sequence). The CDR3 consists of 8 residues. With 5 bases removed from V and 14 bases from J, the gap between germline ends came to 9 bases. CDR3 sequence (DNA): TGCAGTGCTTACACCGTGACCTTC. Translation: CSAYTVTF.

The rearrangement uses TRBV18 and TRBJ2-2, with D perhaps matching TRBD1 (5 bases). V was shortened by 0 bases and J by 7 bases, with 12 bases between the two germline ends. The CDR3 has 15 amino acids. Germline CDR1 is KGHSH and CDR2 is LQKENI. The DNA of the CDR3 is TGTGCCAGCTCACCACCGCGGACAACAGGCGGGGAGCTGTTTTTT. It is translated as CASSPPRTTGGELFF.

The table lists this clonotype with a count of one. The rearrangement joins TRBV6-5 to TRBJ2-7; D may be TRBD2 (7 bases). The CDR3 consists of 11 residues. Germline loops: CDR1 MNHEY, CDR2 SVGAGI. V dropped 10 bases and J dropped 4 bases, with 11 bases sitting between them. CDR3 coding DNA: TGTGCCACAGAGGGGGGGTACGAGCAGTACTTC. This sequence encodes CATEGGYEQYF.

This chain joins TRBV6-1 and TRBJ1-3, with D possibly matching TRBD1 (6 bases). Per the germline V gene, CDR1 is MNHNS and CDR2 is SASEGT. Trimming took 8 bases from V and 0 from J, leaving 11 bases between them. This CDR3 is built from 14 residues. For the CDR3, the DNA is TGTGCCAGCCGTAGGGGGAGCTCTGGAAACACCATATATTTT. Protein sequence: CASRRGSSGNTIYF.

There are a few counts of this clonotype. At one boundary the junction diverges from the germline segment, which might be a read error. This chain uses TRBV10-1 with TRBJ2-3, with TRBD1 identical over 8 bases. The germline gives CDR1 WNHNN, CDR2 SYGVQD (reference sequence). The CDR3 has 14 residues. This CDR3 is CANSEPGQGDTQYF. The CDR3 DNA sequence: TGCGCCAACAGTGAGCCCGGACAGGGAGATACGCAGTATTTT.

The sample holds many counts of this clonotype. The chain links TRBV12-3 or TRBV12-4 to TRBJ2-3; 10 nucleotides align to TRBD2. V trimming: 6 bases; J trimming: 1 base; junction bases outside the gene matches: 7. This CDR3 is 16 amino acids long. The CDR3 here is CASRRSGTSGTDTQYF. The CDR3 DNA sequence: TGTGCCAGCAGGAGATCCGGGACTAGCGGCACAGATACGCAGTATTTT.

Many counts were recorded for this clonotype. The chain employs TRBV5-5 and TRBJ1-2, with D perhaps TRBD1 (6 bases). CDR1 is SGHKS and CDR2 is YYEKEE in the germline V gene (reference sequence). V was shortened by 4 bases and J by 3 bases, with 13 bases between the two germline ends. CDR3 length equals 14 residues. In DNA form, the CDR3 reads TGTGCCAGCAGCCCCGTGGCAGGGGACTATGGCTACACCTTC. It is translated as CASSPVAGDYGYTF.

This chain uses TRBV11-2 with TRBJ2-7, with 10 nucleotides matching TRBD2. CDR3 length: 15 amino acids. The junction had 9 bases not matched to a gene; V was cut back by 6 bases and J by 4 bases. The V gene's germline CDR1 is SGHAT and CDR2 FQNNGV. CDR3 protein: CASSQSGLALYEQYF. The CDR3, as DNA: TGTGCCAGCAGTCAATCGGGACTAGCGTTATACGAGCAGTACTTC.

This clonotype was counted ten times or more. V usage is TRBV12-3 or TRBV12-4 and J usage is TRBJ2-1; no clear D. The CDR3 is 12 amino acids. V lost 5 bases to trimming and J lost 5 bases, with 7 bases between them. CDR3 sequence: CASSPVNNEQFF. The CDR3 bases are TGTGCCAGCAGTCCAGTGAACAATGAGCAGTTCTTC.

The V call is TRBV27, the J call TRBJ2-2; 9 bases map to TRBD2. Germline CDR1 reads MNHEY; CDR2 reads SMNVEV (reference sequence). V was pared by 8 bases and J by 7 bases, with 8 bases of the junction left unmatched. CDR3 size: 14 residues. The chain's CDR3 is CASQREELIGELFF. CDR3 coding DNA: TGTGCCAGCCAGCGGGAGGAGTTGATCGGGGAGCTGTTTTTT.

The chain joins TRBV7-2 to TRBJ2-7, with D perhaps TRBD2 (5 bases). Trimming took off 1 base at V and 3 bases at J, with 13 bases between the two ends. Germline V gene lookup returns CDR1 SGHTA and CDR2 FQGNSA. The CDR3 extends over 15 amino acids. CDR3 sequence: CASSLDLSGDYEQYF. DNA of the CDR3: TGTGCCAGCAGCTTAGATCTGAGCGGCGACTACGAGCAGTACTTC.

This clonotype was detected a few times. CDR3 sequence reads: CASSLATGWETQYF. The CDR3 DNA reads TGTGCCAGCAGCTTAGCGACAGGGTGGGAGACCCAGTACTTC. The genes are TRBV11-1 and TRBJ2-5; 7 nucleotides agree with TRBD1. In germline, CDR1 is SGHAT, CDR2 FQDESV (reference sequence). V shed 0 bases and J 5 bases; nucleotides not matched to a gene: 3. The CDR3 consists of 14 residues.

This clonotype was recorded many times. The chain uses TRBV4-3 and TRBJ2-5, with TRBD2 identical over 11 bases. V was clipped by 6 bases and J by 1 base; unmatched bases: 4. CDR3 size: 15 residues. Germline values: CDR1 LGHNA, CDR2 YSLEER. CDR3 amino acids: CASSYTSGSQETQYF. CDR3 coding DNA: TGCGCCAGCAGTTACACTAGCGGGAGCCAAGAGACCCAGTACTTC.

This clonotype was observed a handful of times. The chain combines TRBV7-8 with TRBJ1-5; D is uncertain. This CDR3 is 16 amino acids long. Trimming cost V 4 bases and J 0 bases, with 13 bases left between them. The germline CDR1 and CDR2 sequences are SGHVS and FQNEAQ. In nucleotides, the CDR3 is TGTGCCAGCAGCTCCTCTTGGGGATATAGCAATCAGCCCCAGCATTTT. Protein: CASSSSWGYSNQPQHF. Complete variable domain (other parts from reference TRBV7-8 and TRBJ1-5): GAGVSQSPRYKVAKRGQDVALRCDPISGHVSLFWYQQALGQGPEFLTYFQNEAQLDKSGLPSDRFFAERPEGSVSTLKIQRTQQEDSAVYLCASSSSWGYSNQPQHFGDGTRLSIL.

This clonotype appeared a few times. This rearrangement joins TRBV7-9 to TRBJ1-4; 9 nucleotides match TRBD1. Germline V CDR1 and CDR2: SEHNR, FQNEAQ (reference sequence). V was clipped by 5 bases and J by 8 bases; unmatched bases: 9. The CDR3 has 15 amino acids. The CDR3 region is CASSQDGTGQEKLFF. The CDR3 coding sequence is TGTGCCAGCAGCCAAGACGGGACAGGGCAGGAAAAACTGTTTTTT.

In its sample, this clonotype was seen many times. The chain uses TRBV20-1 and TRBJ2-2; no reliable D call. Germline lookup yields CDR1 DFQATT and CDR2 SNEGSKA (reference sequence). This CDR3 region has 13 residues. Trimming took off 7 bases at V and 0 bases at J, with 9 bases between the two ends. CDR3 protein: CSVTEANTGELFF. CDR3 bases: TGCAGTGTGACGGAAGCGAACACCGGGGAGCTGTTTTTT.

The rearrangement joins TRBV12-3 or TRBV12-4 to TRBJ1-2; D unresolved. V dropped 6 bases and J dropped 4 bases, with 15 bases sitting between them. The CDR3 totals 14 residues. This CDR3 is CASRWAEGPYGYTF. CDR3 bases: TGTGCCAGCAGGTGGGCCGAAGGGCCCTATGGCTACACCTTC.

The chain recombines TRBV5-5 with TRBJ2-2, with a weak D call TRBD2 (5 bases). The CDR3 loop spans 17 amino acids. In germline, CDR1 is SGHKS, CDR2 YYEKEE (reference sequence). Deletions cut 4 bases from V and 3 bases from J, with 19 bases between. CDR3 in amino acids: CASSPRVPGGHTGELFF. CDR3 in DNA: TGTGCCAGCAGCCCCCGGGTCCCAGGAGGACACACCGGGGAGCTGTTTTTT.

The gene calls are TRBV6-5 and TRBJ2-7; possible D gene TRBD2, 5 bases. The CDR3 covers 14 residues. V was cut by 4 bases and J by 2 bases, with 12 bases left in between. CDR1 and CDR2 (germline): MNHEY, SVGAGI. CDR3 coding DNA: TGTGCCAGCAGTTCGGTAGCGCGTACCTACGAGCAGTACTTC. Translated: CASSSVARTYEQYF.